This T cell receptor (beta chain) was recorded in a study of PD-1 blockade in classical Hodgkin lymphoma. About the study: Nivolumab was administered to patients intravenously at 3 mg/kg every 2 weeks. Study observations and caveats: Diversity similar to that of newly diagnosed patients was seen at baseline in complete responders. CD4+ but not CD8+ TCR diversity rose significantly by C4D1. As was reported, newly diagnosed patients showed lower baseline TCR diversity than healthy donors did.

Germline-derived CDR1 and CDR2 are MNHEY and SVGAGI. CDR3 length: 14 amino acids. Between the trimmed V and J ends, which lost 5 bases and 3 bases, there was a span of 14 bases. Relapses following autologous stem cell transplantation were seen in all patients, with brentuximab vedotin exposure varying. Measured with immunoSEQ multiplex PCR; TCRdb has only the in-frame clones, and not every one. The sample holds about 98,000 clones, about four fifths seen once. A word on this clone: Its antigen remains unknown.

The sequence was obtained from a human donor with classical Hodgkin lymphoma. This sequence joins TRBV6-5 and TRBJ2-7, with a possible D match to TRBD1 (6 bases). Material: peripheral blood mononuclear cells (PBMCs), obtained before the second cycle of nivolumab. CDR3 amino acids: CASSPGTWGYEQYF. The CDR3 DNA sequence: TGTGCCAGCAGTCCCGGGACATGGGGCTACGAGCAGTACTTC.